Listed here are 21 T cell receptor beta chains from one sample, sequenced in a study of beta chain features in type 1 diabetes. Study findings and constraints: Shorter TCRB CDR3s, moderately but significantly so, marked every one of the four CD4+ subsets in Type 1 diabetes patients.

Since all of the isolated RNA was reverse transcribed, expressed TCRB transcripts were what got sequenced. Sequencing used immunoSEQ multiplex PCR; TCRdb keeps in-frame clones, though not all of them. The table has about 240,000 clones, around 14% seen once. Antigens for these TCRs are unknown. The sample was naive CD4+ T cells from blood. The receptors shown here come from a man in his thirties or forties with type 1 diabetes.

The J gene is TRBJ1-2, the V gene TRBV5-6; TRBD1 matches 9 bases. V was clipped by 4 bases and J by 8 bases; unmatched bases: 9. Looked up from germline, CDR1 is SGHDT and CDR2 is YYEEEE. The CDR3 consists of 14 residues. CDR3 nucleotide sequence: TGTGCCAGCAGCCCCGACAGGGGGTGGGAGGGCTACACCTTC. Residues: CASSPDRGWEGYTF.

This clone was seen a handful of times. The chain uses TRBV5-1 and TRBJ2-3; a weak D match, TRBD2 (5 bases). In germline, CDR1 is SGHRS, CDR2 YFSETQ. The CDR3 consists of 14 residues. Trimming shortened V by 0 bases and J by 2 bases, and 7 bases separated the two germline ends. CDR3 DNA sequence: TGCGCCAGCAGCTTGGACGGGGACACAGATACGCAGTATTTT. Its translation is CASSLDGDTDTQYF.

The V and J genes are TRBV4-1 and TRBJ2-7; 8 bases agree with TRBD2. This CDR3 region has 13 residues. Germline CDR1 reads MGHRA; CDR2 reads YSYEKL. The J segment lost 6 bases and the V segment lost 5 bases, leaving 6 bases of the junction unmatched. The CDR3 loop is CASSFSGTPEQYF. For the CDR3, the DNA is TGCGCCAGCAGCTTTAGCGGGACGCCCGAGCAGTACTTC.

This chain joins TRBV9 and TRBJ1-6; no clear D gene. V lost 3 bases, J lost 9 bases, and 10 bases lay in between. The CDR3 covers 13 residues. Germline CDR1 SGDLS, CDR2 YYNGEE. CDR3 in DNA: TGTGCCAGCAGCGCAGGCTTCGGTTCACCCCTCCACTTT. Protein: CASSAGFGSPLHF.

The V call is TRBV4-1, the J call TRBJ1-2; no clear D. V lost 0 bases to trimming and J lost 7 bases, with 18 bases between them. The CDR3 consists of 16 residues. Per the germline V gene, CDR1 is MGHRA and CDR2 is YSYEKL. CDR3 coding DNA: TGCGCCAGCAGCCAAGAGGGCGCCTACAAGGTGGCTGGCTACACCTTC. Its protein is CASSQEGAYKVAGYTF.

This rearrangement joins TRBV7-6 to TRBJ2-1; 8 nucleotides agree with TRBD2. Germline values: CDR1 SGHVS, CDR2 FNYEAQ. The CDR3 has 16 residues. V was clipped by 5 bases and J by 1 base; unmatched bases: 7. CDR3 loop: CASSPSSGRSYNEQFF. The CDR3 DNA sequence: TGTGCCAGCAGCCCTTCGAGCGGGAGATCCTACAATGAGCAGTTCTTC.

This clone was observed a handful of times. This rearrangement joins TRBV5-4 to TRBJ2-3; 10 bases map to TRBD1. The CDR3 runs to 15 residues. CDR1 SGHNT and CDR2 YYREEE come from the germline V gene (reference sequence). V dropped 0 bases and J dropped 4; count of bases not matched to a gene: 2. The CDR3 DNA follows: TGTGCCAGCAGCTTGGCCGGACAGGGGGCAGATACGCAGTATTTT. Translated, it gives CASSLAGQGADTQYF.

The chain employs TRBV18 and TRBJ1-1, with D unclear. Trimming left V 2 bases short and J 0 bases short, with 7 bases between. This CDR3 is 14 amino acids long. Germline CDR1 and CDR2: KGHSH and LQKENI. The DNA of the CDR3 is TGTGCCAGCTCACCAGGTCCAGTGAACACTGAAGCTTTCTTT. Translating gives CASSPGPVNTEAFF.

This clone was observed a few times. V gene TRBV29-1 combines with J gene TRBJ1-1; D ambiguous. V was pared by 3 bases and J by 3 bases, with 8 bases between. The CDR3 sequence is 12 residues long. CDR1 is SQVTM and CDR2 is ANQGSEA in the germline V gene. The CDR3 is CSVDRGYTEAFF. In nucleotides, the CDR3 is TGCAGCGTTGATCGGGGTTACACTGAAGCTTTCTTT.

This clone was picked up a small number of times. J is TRBJ2-5 and V is TRBV5-1, with TRBD2 matching 7 bases. Germline assignment: CDR1 SGHRS and CDR2 YFSETQ. CDR3 length: 14 residues. V was clipped by 7 bases and J by 4 bases; unmatched bases: 10. CDR3 in DNA: TGCGCCAGCGAGCCCGGCGGGGGAAGAGAGACCCAGTACTTC. The encoded protein is CASEPGGGRETQYF.

The V call is TRBV11-2, the J call TRBJ2-7, with D maybe TRBD1 (6 bases). Trimming removed 3 bases at V and 3 bases at J, with 9 bases between. The CDR3 has 13 amino acids. The V gene's germline CDR1 is SGHAT and CDR2 FQNNGV. The CDR3 bases are TGTGCCAGCAGCTTTGGACAGATCTACGAGCAGTACTTC. Its translation is CASSFGQIYEQYF. Filled out from reference TRBV11-2 and TRBJ2-7, the complete variable domain reads EAGVAQSPRYKIIEKRQSVAFWCNPISGHATLYWYQQILGQGPKLLIQFQNNGVVDDSQLPKDRFSAERLKGVDSTLKIQPAKLEDSAVYLCASSFGQIYEQYFGPGTRLTVT.

The chain uses TRBV18 and TRBJ2-5, with D possibly matching TRBD1 (6 bases). The CDR3 spans 14 residues. Germline V gives CDR1 KGHSH, CDR2 LQKENI. Between the trimmed V and J ends, which lost 4 bases and 2 bases, there was a span of 11 bases. CDR3 in DNA: TGTGCCAGCTCACTTCGGACAGAACAAGAGACCCAGTACTTC. Amino acids: CASSLRTEQETQYF.

The genes are TRBV7-8 and TRBJ2-7, with 9 bases matching TRBD2. The ends lost 5 bases at V and 2 bases at J; junction bases unmatched: 7. The CDR3 loop spans 15 amino acids. Germline CDR1 SGHVS, CDR2 FQNEAQ. CDR3 region: CASSLRAGGPYEQYF. In nucleotides, the CDR3 is TGTGCCAGCAGCCTTCGAGCGGGAGGTCCCTACGAGCAGTACTTC. The whole variable domain, filled in from reference TRBV7-8 and TRBJ2-7, reads GAGVSQSPRYKVAKRGQDVALRCDPISGHVSLFWYQQALGQGPEFLTYFQNEAQLDKSGLPSDRFFAERPEGSVSTLKIQRTQQEDSAVYLCASSLRAGGPYEQYFGPGTRLTVT.

A few counts support this clone. One junction end does not reproduce the germline sequence, and a read error may be involved. DNA of the CDR3: TGTGCCAGCAGCATAGCGGGAGGGCCTTGGGTTGAGCAGTTCTTC. Translating gives CASSIAGGPWVEQFF. The chain couples TRBV7-2 to TRBJ2-1; 11 positions match TRBD2. CDR3 length equals 15 residues. Germline assignment: CDR1 SGHTA and CDR2 FQGNSA.

The chain links TRBV6-6 to TRBJ2-7; D may be TRBD1 (5 bases). Germline CDR1 and CDR2: MNHNY and SVGAGI (reference sequence). Trimming took 6 bases from V and 0 from J, leaving 12 bases between them. This CDR3 has 14 residues. This chain's CDR3 is CASRLQESSYEQYF. The CDR3 coding sequence is TGTGCCAGCAGGTTACAGGAGAGCTCCTACGAGCAGTACTTC.

V is TRBV7-2 and J is TRBJ1-1; D gene unclear. The CDR3 totals 12 residues. The germline V gene has CDR1 SGHTA and CDR2 FQGNSA. V lost 5 bases to trimming and J lost 3 bases, with 7 bases between them. DNA of the CDR3: TGTGCCAGCAGCCAGAGGGACACTGAAGCTTTCTTT. Its protein product is CASSQRDTEAFF.

The chain couples TRBV6-6 to TRBJ2-7; the match to TRBD2 covers 7 bases. Germline loops: CDR1 MNHNY, CDR2 SVGAGI (reference sequence). The CDR3 is 13 amino acids. V dropped 6 bases and J dropped 6; count of bases not matched to a gene: 8. DNA of the CDR3: TGTGCCAGCAGCCAAGGGACTACTGGCGAGCAGTACTTC. This codes for CASSQGTTGEQYF.

The chain employs TRBV4-1 and TRBJ2-3, with 13 bases matching TRBD2. The CDR3 consists of 19 residues. The germline gives CDR1 MGHRA, CDR2 YSYEKL. V was clipped by 4 bases and J by 1 base; unmatched bases: 11. CDR3: CASSRGTSGGAGGTDTQYF. CDR3 nucleotides: TGCGCCAGCAGCCGCGGCACTAGCGGGGGGGCCGGCGGCACAGATACGCAGTATTTT.

The V and J genes are TRBV30 and TRBJ1-1; D is perhaps TRBD1 (5 bases). This CDR3 contains 17 residues. The V end lost 0 bases, the J end lost 5 bases, and 22 bases lay between the germline ends. Germline V gene sequence: CDR1 GTSNPN, CDR2 SVGIG (reference sequence). The CDR3 DNA is TGTGCCTGGAGTGTGAGAAGGACCGTCGTATCAGGGACTGAAGCTTTCTTT. Protein sequence: CAWSVRRTVVSGTEAFF.

The sample holds a few counts of this clone. J is TRBJ1-1 and V is TRBV7-9; unclear D gene. The germline CDR1 and CDR2 sequences are SEHNR and FQNEAQ (reference sequence). The CDR3 runs 15 residues. The V end was cut by 1 base, the J end by 0 bases, with 9 bases between. The CDR3 protein is CASSLGQSLNTEAFF. As DNA, the CDR3 is TGTGCCAGCAGCTTAGGGCAGTCACTGAACACTGAAGCTTTCTTT.

The CDR3 bases are TGTGCCAGCAGCCAAGGAGGGACTATATACACAGATACGCAGTATTTT. Translating it yields CASSQGGTIYTDTQYF. The chain employs TRBV4-2 and TRBJ2-3, with 7 nucleotides matching TRBD2. This CDR3 contains 16 residues. Germline V gene lookup returns CDR1 LGHNA and CDR2 YNFKEQ. The V and J ends lost 1 base and 2 bases, in that order; junction bases with no gene match: 6.